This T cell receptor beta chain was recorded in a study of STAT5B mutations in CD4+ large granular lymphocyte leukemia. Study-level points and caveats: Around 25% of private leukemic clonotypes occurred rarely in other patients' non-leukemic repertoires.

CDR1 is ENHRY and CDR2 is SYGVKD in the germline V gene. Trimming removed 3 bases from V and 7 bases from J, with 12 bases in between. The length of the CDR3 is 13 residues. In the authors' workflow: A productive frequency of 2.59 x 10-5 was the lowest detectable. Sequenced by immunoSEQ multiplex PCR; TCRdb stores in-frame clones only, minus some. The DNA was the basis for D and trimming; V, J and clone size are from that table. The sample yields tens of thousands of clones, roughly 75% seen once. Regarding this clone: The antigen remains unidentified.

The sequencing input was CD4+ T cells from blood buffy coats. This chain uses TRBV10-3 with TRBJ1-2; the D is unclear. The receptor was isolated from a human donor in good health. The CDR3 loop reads CAISDPDWAGYTF. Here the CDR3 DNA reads TGTGCCATCAGTGATCCAGACTGGGCTGGCTACACCTTC.